This T cell receptor (beta chain) was observed in a study of T-cell reconstitution after alpha-beta-depleted transplantation in children. The TCRbeta library incorporated unique molecular identifiers. MiXCR was run by TCRdb on the PCR reads, yielding one entry per CDR3 protein. The sample records 750,000 to 950,000 distinct CDR3 sequences, less than 20% being singletons. V lost 2 bases to trimming and J lost 13 bases; unmatched junction nucleotides: 12. CDR1 and CDR2 (germline): DFQATT, SNEGSKA (reference sequence). The CDR3 runs to 15 residues. This clonotype was seen more than once but under ten times.

The TCR comes from a male patient between 5 and 17 years old who had a stem cell transplant for acute lymphoblastic leukemia, so the T cells may come from the graft donor. The chain combines TRBV20-1 with TRBJ1-6, with 9 positions matching TRBD1. Sequences were derived from PBMCs, mostly from graft donor cells, sampled 360 days after TCRalphabeta/CD19-depleted stem cell transplant. The CDR3 sequence is CSARKEGTGFFPLHF. DNA for the CDR3: TGCAGTGCTAGAAAGGAAGGGACAGGGTTTTTCCCCCTCCACTTT.